This TCR beta chain stems from a study of cytomegalovirus exposure and HLA in healthy donors. Vbeta (60) and Jbeta (13) primers were used in the PCR. Profiling relied on immunoSEQ multiplex PCR, and the TCRdb table lists in-frame clones only, not all of them. The sample records around 45,000 clones, roughly 51% being singletons. By share, this clone ranks as medium-sized (0.01 to 0.1%). Its antigen is unidentified. Study-wide points: Researchers reported in a later analysis that a missense DCLRE1C variant was tied to TCR beta V- and J-gene trimming. Associated with cytomegalovirus, according to the listing, were 170 or so TCR beta chains.

V was shortened by 6 bases and J by 6 bases, with 18 bases between the two germline ends. CDR1 and CDR2 from the germline V gene are LNHDA and SQIVND (reference sequence). This CDR3 is built from 15 residues. This chain uses TRBV19 with TRBJ1-5; a weak D match, TRBD1 (6 bases). Sample: PBMCs. The TCR was taken from a man between 60 and 75 years old in good health and CMV-seronegative. The DNA of the CDR3 is TGTGCCAGTAGGAAAACGGGGGGCGCGAGTCAGCCCCAGCATTTT. Encoded protein: CASRKTGGASQPQHF.